These 14 T cell receptor beta chains were all obtained from the same sample, sequenced in a study of T cell responses to AZD1222 COVID-19 vaccine. Only in-frame clones appear in the TCRdb table, and some are missing; sequencing was by immunoSEQ multiplex PCR. The sample contains more than 85,000 clones, roughly 87% of which appear only once. The starting material was peripheral blood, obtained on day 0 of AZD1222 vaccination. The receptors originated from an adult in good health.

The V and J genes are TRBV6-2 or TRBV6-3 and TRBJ1-1; 9 nucleotides match TRBD1. The CDR3 is 14 amino acids. CDR1 is MNHEY, CDR2 SVGEGT, per germline. V shed 6 bases and J 3 bases; nucleotides not matched to a gene: 5. This chain's CDR3 is CASSQTGGYTEAFF. The CDR3 DNA reads as TGTGCCAGCAGCCAGACAGGGGGGTACACTGAAGCTTTCTTT.

V gene TRBV11-3 combines with J gene TRBJ2-3, with unresolved D. From germline, CDR1 is SGHNT and CDR2 YENEEA. The CDR3 has 17 amino acids. Trimming pared 3 bases from V and 2 bases from J, leaving 18 bases between. The CDR3 sequence is CASSFRNSYPNTDTQYF. The CDR3 DNA reads as TGTGCCAGCAGCTTCCGTAACTCCTACCCTAACACAGATACGCAGTATTTT.

The chain has TRBV2 and TRBJ1-5; TRBD1 is a possible D gene (6 bases). This CDR3 contains 15 residues. The V and J ends lost 6 bases and 0 bases respectively, with 12 bases between them. CDR1 and CDR2 from the germline V gene are SNHLY and FYNNEI. The CDR3 sequence: CASSRGQTSNQPQHF. For the CDR3, the DNA is TGTGCCAGCAGCCGTGGACAGACTAGCAATCAGCCCCAGCATTTT. Based on the CDR3 plus reference TRBV2 and TRBJ1-5, the full variable domain is EPEVTQTPSHQVTQMGQEVILRCVPISNHLYFYWYRQILGQKVEFLVSFYNNEISEKSEIFDDQFSVERPDGSNFTLKIRSTKLEDSAMYFCASSRGQTSNQPQHFGDGTRLSIL.

The chain joins TRBV6-5 to TRBJ2-7; D may be TRBD1 (5 bases). The CDR3 contains 11 residues. CDR1 and CDR2 from the germline V gene are MNHEY and SVGAGI. V was cut by 7 bases and J by 4 bases, with 8 bases left in between. The CDR3 DNA follows: TGTGCCAGCAAGGCAGGGTACGAGCAGTACTTC. It yields the protein CASKAGYEQYF.

The V gene is TRBV29-1, the J gene TRBJ1-2, with a tentative D call TRBD1 (5 bases). The CDR3 is 11 residues long. The germline V gene encodes CDR1 SQVTM and CDR2 ANQGSEA. Trimming left V 7 bases short and J 5 bases short, with 11 bases between. The CDR3 sequence: CSGLGGYGYTF. CDR3 nucleotide sequence: TGCAGCGGACTGGGGGGGTATGGCTACACCTTC. The variable domain in full, completed from reference TRBV29-1 and TRBJ1-2, reads SAVISQKPSRDICQRGTSLTIQCQVDSQVTMMFWYRQQPGQSLTLIATANQGSEATYESGFVIDKFPISRPNLTFSTLTVSNMSPEDSSIYLCSGLGGYGYTFGSGTRLTVV.

This clone was seen just once. The rearrangement uses TRBV6-1 and TRBJ1-2; a weak D match, TRBD1 (5 bases). This CDR3 contains 14 residues. V gave up 2 bases and J gave up 7 bases, with 14 bases separating them. Germline lookup yields CDR1 MNHNS and CDR2 SASEGT. CDR3 in DNA: TGTGCCAGCAGTGAATGGTCAGGGCGCAGTGGCTACACCTTC. As protein: CASSEWSGRSGYTF.

The chain couples TRBV18 to TRBJ1-6; the D gene is possibly TRBD1 (5 bases). Germline CDR1 and CDR2: KGHSH and LQKENI. Trimming stripped 3 bases from V and 9 bases from J, with 12 bases between. The CDR3 contains 14 residues. The CDR3 region has the DNA TGTGCCAGCTCACCCGGGACGAGGGGTTCACCCCTCCACTTT. Amino acids: CASSPGTRGSPLHF.

The chain recombines TRBV7-2 with TRBJ1-1; no clear D. CDR1 is SGHTA, CDR2 FQGNSA, per germline. This CDR3 region has 14 residues. V was cut by 6 bases and J by 2 bases, with 13 bases left in between. CDR3 residues: CASRRDNGNTEAFF. In nucleotides, the CDR3 is TGTGCCAGCAGACGTGATAACGGTAACACTGAAGCTTTCTTT.

V usage is TRBV13 and J usage is TRBJ1-1, with D perhaps matching TRBD1 (5 bases). The CDR3 consists of 13 residues. In germline, CDR1 is PRHDT, CDR2 FYEKMQ (reference sequence). Trimming stripped 4 bases from V and 8 bases from J, with 14 bases between. In DNA, the CDR3 is TGTGCCAGCAGCTCTTCCGGGGCGAGGGAAGCTTTCTTT. Its protein product is CASSSSGAREAFF.

The J gene is TRBJ1-1, the V gene TRBV5-1; D gene uncertain. The CDR3 contains 14 residues. Germline assignment: CDR1 SGHRS and CDR2 YFSETQ. V was clipped by 3 bases and J by 3 bases, with 12 bases between them. DNA for the CDR3: TGCGCCAGCAGCTCCCATCCGGGGTACACTGAAGCTTTCTTT. This gives the protein CASSSHPGYTEAFF.

The genes are TRBV19 and TRBJ1-5, with D unresolved. This CDR3 contains 15 residues. V lost 7 bases, J lost 2 bases, and 15 bases lay in between. Germline CDR1 LNHDA, CDR2 SQIVND (reference sequence). CDR3 DNA: TGTGCCAGTACTCCCGGGATATCCGGCAATCAGCCCCAGCATTTT. This sequence encodes CASTPGISGNQPQHF. Full variable domain (remainder filled in from reference TRBV19 and TRBJ1-5): DGGITQSPKYLFRKEGQNVTLSCEQNLNHDAMYWYRQDPGQGLRLIYYSQIVNDFQKGDIAEGYSVSREKKESFPLTVTSAQKNPTAFYLCASTPGISGNQPQHFGDGTRLSIL.

The chain carries TRBV19 and TRBJ1-1, with 8 bases that match TRBD1. Unmatched junction bases numbered 5, after V lost 8 bases and J lost 3 bases. Germline assignment: CDR1 LNHDA and CDR2 SQIVND (reference sequence). CDR3 length: 13 residues. CDR3 residues: CASGDRGDTEAFF. The CDR3 bases are TGTGCCAGTGGCGACAGGGGCGACACTGAAGCTTTCTTT.

CDR3 sequence: CAKSGTENTGELFF. The CDR3 coding sequence is TGTGCCAAATCCGGGACAGAGAACACCGGGGAGCTGTTTTTT. The chain combines TRBV7-9 with TRBJ2-2; 7 bases map to TRBD1. In germline, CDR1 is SEHNR, CDR2 FQNEAQ (reference sequence). The J segment lost 1 base and the V segment lost 10 bases, leaving 6 bases of the junction unmatched. The CDR3 has 14 residues. The complete variable domain, with remaining parts taken from reference TRBV7-9 and TRBJ2-2, reads DTGVSQNPRHKITKRGQNVTFRCDPISEHNRLYWYRQTLGQGPEFLTYFQNEAQLEKSRLLSDRFSAERPKGSFSTLEIQRTEQGDSAMYLCAKSGTENTGELFFGEGSRLTVL.

The rearrangement links TRBV5-4 to TRBJ2-7; D is perhaps TRBD2 (5 bases). The length of the CDR3 is 14 residues. V was shortened by 0 bases and J by 1 base, with 8 bases between the two germline ends. CDR1 and CDR2 (germline): SGHNT, YYREEE (reference sequence). CDR3 amino acids: CASSLDWRSYEQYF. The CDR3 DNA reads as TGTGCCAGCAGCTTGGACTGGAGGTCCTACGAGCAGTACTTC.